These 20 T cell receptor beta chains were all obtained from the same sample, sequenced in a study of CD8+ T cells in alopecia areata. Extracted from the samples, RNA was reverse transcribed into cDNA to serve as the sequencing template. The assay was immunoSEQ multiplex PCR, and TCRdb's table has in-frame clones only and misses some. The sample has approximately 150,000 clones; roughly 70% are singletons. Source: CD8+ T cells sorted from blood, taken at week 0. The source is a human donor with alopecia areata.

This chain connects TRBV9 to TRBJ1-2; no clear D gene. The V gene's germline CDR1 is SGDLS and CDR2 YYNGEE. Trimming stripped 3 bases from V and 4 bases from J, with 13 bases between. This CDR3 contains 14 residues. The CDR3, as DNA: TGTGCCAGCAGCGGGTCGCGGGCGGGCTATGGCTACACCTTC. This sequence encodes CASSGSRAGYGYTF.

This chain links TRBV15 with TRBJ1-3; no clear D. Trimming took off 0 bases at V and 0 bases at J, with 12 bases between the two ends. The germline CDR1 and CDR2 sequences are LNHNV and YYDKDF (reference sequence). The length of the CDR3 is 17 residues. CDR3 DNA sequence: TGTGCCACCAGCAGAGATGGCGATCCGTACTCTGGAAACACCATATATTTT. It is translated as CATSRDGDPYSGNTIYF.

This chain connects TRBV7-9 to TRBJ2-7; D tentatively reads TRBD1 or TRBD2 (5 bases each). The germline CDR1 and CDR2 sequences are SEHNR and FQNEAQ (reference sequence). The CDR3 consists of 15 residues. The V and J ends lost 5 bases and 2 bases respectively, with 16 bases between them. The CDR3 reads CASSGNPGRTYEQYF. The CDR3 bases are TGTGCCAGCAGCGGAAACCCGGGACGCACCTACGAGCAGTACTTC.

V usage is TRBV7-8 and J usage is TRBJ2-7, with 7 positions matching TRBD2. J was trimmed by 2 bases and V by 1 base; bases with no gene match: 2. The germline CDR1 and CDR2 sequences are SGHVS and FQNEAQ. This CDR3 spans 14 amino acids. The CDR3 sequence is CASSLGTSAYEQYF. The CDR3 DNA sequence: TGTGCCAGCAGCTTAGGAACTAGCGCCTACGAGCAGTACTTC.

J is TRBJ1-2 and V is TRBV5-1, with D hard to call. There are 14 residues in the CDR3. Germline assignment: CDR1 SGHRS and CDR2 YFSETQ. The V end was cut by 0 bases, the J end by 4 bases, with 10 bases between. The CDR3 loop reads CASSLEGISYGYTF. DNA of the CDR3: TGCGCCAGCAGCTTGGAGGGTATTTCCTATGGCTACACCTTC.

This clone was recorded once. The chain joins TRBV19 to TRBJ2-7; D is perhaps TRBD1 (5 bases). CDR1 and CDR2 (germline): LNHDA, SQIVND (reference sequence). The CDR3 spans 14 residues. Trimming stripped 5 bases from V and 0 bases from J, with 11 bases between. In nucleotides, the CDR3 is TGTGCCAGTAGTTGGGTAGGGGACTCCTACGAGCAGTACTTC. This sequence encodes CASSWVGDSYEQYF.

The chain links TRBV5-6 to TRBJ2-3; D unclear. The CDR3 runs to 11 residues. Trimming took 1 base from V and 7 from J, leaving 4 bases between them. Germline CDR1 SGHDT, CDR2 YYEEEE. In nucleotides, the CDR3 is TGTGCCAGCAGCTTGAGGAATACGCAGTATTTT. Its protein product is CASSLRNTQYF. Looking up the rest from reference TRBV5-6 and TRBJ2-3 gives the full variable domain: DAGVTQSPTHLIKTRGQQVTLRCSPKSGHDTVSWYQQALGQGPQFIFQYYEEEERQRGNFPDRFSGHQFPNYSSELNVNALLLGDSALYLCASSLRNTQYFGPGTRLTVL.

Only one count was recorded for this clone. This rearrangement joins TRBV29-1 to TRBJ2-2; TRBD2 matches 8 bases. V shed 6 bases, J shed 6 bases, and the junction held 9 bases outside the gene matches. This CDR3 is built from 14 residues. Germline V lookup: CDR1 SQVTM, CDR2 ANQGSEA. CDR3 region: CSVILAARAGELFF. CDR3 bases: TGCAGCGTGATACTAGCGGCGAGGGCCGGGGAGCTGTTTTTT.

The J gene is TRBJ1-2, the V gene TRBV6-1, with 12 bases identical to TRBD1. There are 15 residues in the CDR3. V lost 7 bases to trimming and J lost 8 bases; unmatched junction nucleotides: 11. The V gene's germline CDR1 is MNHNS and CDR2 SASEGT. CDR3 protein: CASIPGDRGLWGYTF. Here the CDR3 DNA reads TGTGCCAGCATTCCAGGGGACAGGGGGCTTTGGGGCTACACCTTC.

This chain uses TRBV20-1 with TRBJ1-2; D gene unclear. This CDR3 is 10 amino acids long. The V end lost 8 bases, the J end lost 5 bases, and 9 bases lay between the germline ends. Germline CDR1 DFQATT, CDR2 SNEGSKA (reference sequence). The CDR3 loop is CSPDPYGYTF. In nucleotides, the CDR3 is TGCAGTCCCGACCCTTATGGCTACACCTTC.

This chain links TRBV4-2 with TRBJ1-2, with 8 bases matching TRBD1. This CDR3 spans 14 amino acids. The V and J ends lost 1 base and 4 bases, in that order; junction bases with no gene match: 2. Germline V gene data show CDR1 as LGHNA and CDR2 as YNFKEQ. CDR3 in amino acids: CASSQGTGPYGYTF. CDR3 DNA: TGTGCCAGCAGCCAAGGGACAGGGCCCTATGGCTACACCTTC.

The chain recombines TRBV20-1 with TRBJ2-1; 8 bases map to TRBD2. The CDR3 totals 11 residues. Germline CDR1 reads DFQATT; CDR2 reads SNEGSKA (reference sequence). V shed 4 bases, J shed 10 bases, and the junction held 3 bases outside the gene matches. The CDR3 DNA sequence: TGCAGTGCTACAAGCGGGGGAGAGCAGTTCTTC. Translating it yields CSATSGGEQFF.

The gene calls are TRBV5-1 and TRBJ2-3, with D possibly being TRBD1 or TRBD2 (5 bases each). Germline CDR1 SGHRS, CDR2 YFSETQ. Trimming removed 4 bases at V and 3 bases at J, with 12 bases between. The CDR3 is 14 residues long. The CDR3 DNA follows: TGCGCCAGCAGCCGTTGGGACGAGACAGATACGCAGTATTTT. This encodes CASSRWDETDTQYF.

The chain recombines TRBV5-1 with TRBJ1-2; the D gene is possibly TRBD1 (6 bases). The CDR3 is made up of 13 amino acids. The V gene lost 0 bases and the J gene lost 8 bases, with 11 bases spanning the gap. Germline assignment: CDR1 SGHRS and CDR2 YFSETQ. DNA of the CDR3: TGCGCCAGCAGCTTGGCCGAGGGGGGAGGCTACACCTTC. This encodes CASSLAEGGGYTF.

This clone showed up just a few times. The genes are TRBV7-9 and TRBJ2-7, with TRBD1 identical over 11 bases. CDR1 SEHNR and CDR2 FQNEAQ come from the germline V gene (reference sequence). The V segment lost 5 bases and the J segment 4 bases; nucleotides outside the gene matches: 7. The CDR3 is made up of 15 amino acids. In DNA form, the CDR3 reads TGTGCCAGCAGCCCACGGACAGGGGGCGTTTACGAGCAGTACTTC. It codes for CASSPRTGGVYEQYF. Looking up the rest from reference TRBV7-9 and TRBJ2-7 gives the full variable domain: DTGVSQNPRHKITKRGQNVTFRCDPISEHNRLYWYRQTLGQGPEFLTYFQNEAQLEKSRLLSDRFSAERPKGSFSTLEIQRTEQGDSAMYLCASSPRTGGVYEQYFGPGTRLTVT.

The chain employs TRBV5-1 and TRBJ2-2; D unresolved. CDR3 length: 15 residues. CDR1 and CDR2 from the germline V gene are SGHRS and YFSETQ. V lost 0 bases, J lost 3 bases, and 9 bases lay in between. The CDR3 nucleotides are TGCGCCAGCAGCTTGGACTTCCCGGACACCGGGGAGCTGTTTTTT. Translated, it gives CASSLDFPDTGELFF.

This chain joins TRBV30 and TRBJ1-4; no reliable D call. V was clipped by 5 bases and J by 3 bases, with 7 bases between them. This CDR3 has 12 amino acids. Germline V gene sequence: CDR1 GTSNPN, CDR2 SVGIG (reference sequence). The DNA for the CDR3 is TGTGCCTGGGGGCCGGCTAATGAAAAACTGTTTTTT. It is translated as CAWGPANEKLFF.

The genes are TRBV5-1 and TRBJ2-3, with a weak D call TRBD2 (6 bases). The V and J ends lost 3 bases and 1 base respectively, with 12 bases between them. Germline-derived CDR1 and CDR2 are SGHRS and YFSETQ. This CDR3 comprises 15 residues. The CDR3 reads CASSSGRSGTDTQYF. As DNA, the CDR3 is TGCGCCAGCAGCTCAGGGAGGAGCGGCACAGATACGCAGTATTTT.

The rearrangement links TRBV2 to TRBJ2-2; D is perhaps TRBD1 (5 bases). CDR1 is SNHLY, CDR2 FYNNEI, per germline. The CDR3 is 12 amino acids. V was clipped by 7 bases and J by 4 bases, with 7 bases between them. CDR3 in DNA: TGTGCCAGCACCCAGGGCACCGGGGAGCTGTTTTTT. This sequence encodes CASTQGTGELFF.

This chain connects TRBV14 to TRBJ2-1; D gene unclear. CDR1 is SGHDN, CDR2 FVKESK, per germline. The CDR3 has 12 amino acids. V lost 4 bases and J 7 bases, leaving 8 bases between the germline ends. The CDR3 DNA reads TGTGCCAGCAGCCCCGAGAAAAATGAGCAGTTCTTC. This codes for CASSPEKNEQFF.